Listed below are T cell receptor beta chains from one sample, sequenced in a study of regulatory T cells in long-lasting Graves disease. TCRdb ran MiXCR on the multiplex PCR reads and lists one entry per CDR3 protein. Counted here are roughly 450,000 distinct CDR3 sequences, around 21% occurring once; the ten biggest clones make up over 7.5%. Sample: peripheral blood mononuclear cells (PBMCs), taken when the disease was refractory, from a patient treated with antithyroid drugs. The source is a female donor with Graves disease. Each CDR3 is given with its conserved first and last residue. Fields, in order: J gene, clone size, D gene, V gene, CDR3 protein, CDR3 DNA. The D gene is left open where the match is weak. Some rows have no size entry. The others give once, few or many, or a class for an expanded clone.

J gene: TRBJ2-7; clone size: -; D gene: TRBD1; V gene: TRBV20-1; CDR3 protein: CSARGEGQGVQDSYEQYF; CDR3 DNA: TGCAGTGCTCGGGGGGAGGGACAGGGGGTTCAGGACTCCTACGAGCAGTACTTC
J gene: TRBJ2-2; clone size: few; D gene: -; V gene: TRBV3-1; CDR3 protein: CASSQGHTGELFF; CDR3 DNA: TGTGCCAGCAGCCAAGGTCACACCGGGGAGCTGTTTTTT
J gene: TRBJ1-1; clone size: few; D gene: -; V gene: TRBV5-6; CDR3 protein: CASSLEGRGPWNTEAFF; CDR3 DNA: TGTGCCAGCAGCTTGGAAGGCAGGGGACCATGGAACACTGAAGCTTTCTTT
J gene: TRBJ2-5; clone size: -; D gene: TRBD2; V gene: TRBV28; CDR3 protein: CASSLIVAGGGAQYF; CDR3 DNA: TGTGCCAGCAGTTTAATTGTAGCGGGAGGGGGGGCCCAGTACTTC
J gene: TRBJ1-1; clone size: many; D gene: -; V gene: TRBV9; CDR3 protein: CASSVWAVSTEAFF; CDR3 DNA: TGTGCCAGCAGCGTATGGGCCGTTAGCACTGAAGCTTTCTTT
J gene: TRBJ1-1; clone size: many; D gene: -; V gene: TRBV12-3/TRBV12-4; CDR3 protein: CASSFGGLNTEAFF; CDR3 DNA: TGTGCCAGCAGCTTTGGGGGCCTGAACACTGAAGCTTTCTTT
J gene: TRBJ2-2; clone size: few; D gene: -; V gene: TRBV6-9; CDR3 protein: CASSYKGSTGELFF; CDR3 DNA: TGTGCCAGCAGTTACAAGGGTAGCACCGGGGAGCTGTTTTTT
J gene: TRBJ2-5; clone size: many; D gene: TRBD2; V gene: TRBV20-1; CDR3 protein: CSARAWGLAGKETQYF; CDR3 DNA: TGCAGTGCTAGGGCTTGGGGTCTAGCGGGTAAAGAGACCCAGTACTTC
J gene: TRBJ2-5; clone size: many; D gene: -; V gene: TRBV2; CDR3 protein: CASMDRTQYF; CDR3 DNA: TGTGCCAGCATGGACAGGACCCAGTACTTC
J gene: TRBJ2-2; clone size: few; D gene: TRBD1; V gene: TRBV6-2/TRBV6-3; CDR3 protein: CASSEAPDRAAELFF; CDR3 DNA: TGTGCCAGCAGTGAAGCCCCGGACAGGGCCGCGGAGCTGTTTTTT
J gene: TRBJ1-2; clone size: -; D gene: -; V gene: TRBV15; CDR3 protein: CATSRETGDSSPYGYTF; CDR3 DNA: TGTGCCACCAGCAGAGAAACAGGAGATTCTTCTCCCTATGGCTACACCTTC
J gene: TRBJ1-5; clone size: many; D gene: -; V gene: TRBV28; CDR3 protein: CASSLFGRGAGGNQPQHF; CDR3 DNA: TGTGCCAGCAGTTTATTTGGCAGGGGAGCTGGGGGCAATCAGCCCCAGCATTTT
J gene: TRBJ2-5; clone size: -; D gene: TRBD1; V gene: TRBV5-1; CDR3 protein: CASTPDREQETQYF; CDR3 DNA: TGCGCCAGCACCCCAGACAGGGAACAAGAGACCCAGTACTTC
J gene: TRBJ1-1; clone size: many; D gene: -; V gene: TRBV20-1; CDR3 protein: CSARDEGGYTEAFF; CDR3 DNA: TGCAGTGCTAGAGATGAGGGGGGATACACTGAAGCTTTCTTT
J gene: TRBJ2-3; clone size: -; D gene: -; V gene: TRBV6-5; CDR3 protein: CASSEFMGSSTDTQYF; CDR3 DNA: TGTGCCAGCAGTGAATTTATGGGTTCTAGCACAGATACGCAGTATTTT
J gene: TRBJ1-1; clone size: many; D gene: -; V gene: TRBV15; CDR3 protein: CATRGLVNTEAFF; CDR3 DNA: TGTGCCACAAGAGGACTGGTGAACACTGAAGCTTTCTTT
J gene: TRBJ2-7; clone size: -; D gene: -; V gene: TRBV7-6; CDR3 protein: CASSLGGGNYEQYF; CDR3 DNA: TGTGCCAGCAGCTTAGGTGGCGGAAACTACGAGCAGTACTTC
J gene: TRBJ2-7; clone size: many; D gene: -; V gene: TRBV7-2; CDR3 protein: CASSLEPRRRRYEQYF; CDR3 DNA: TGTGCCAGCAGCTTAGAGCCCAGGCGTCGTAGGTACGAGCAGTACTTC
J gene: TRBJ2-7; clone size: once; D gene: TRBD2; V gene: TRBV5-1; CDR3 protein: CASSFLGTSGMYEQYF; CDR3 DNA: TGCGCCAGCAGCTTCCTCGGGACTAGCGGGATGTACGAGCAGTACTTC
J gene: TRBJ1-1; clone size: many; D gene: -; V gene: TRBV28; CDR3 protein: CVTDSGDEAFF; CDR3 DNA: TGTGTCACGGACTCGGGGGACGAAGCTTTCTTT
J gene: TRBJ2-7; clone size: -; D gene: -; V gene: TRBV28; CDR3 protein: CASSLNWDEQYF; CDR3 DNA: TGTGCCAGCAGCTTAAACTGGGACGAGCAGTACTTC
J gene: TRBJ2-7; clone size: many; D gene: -; V gene: TRBV28; CDR3 protein: CASSYRTRVGEQYF; CDR3 DNA: TGTGCCAGCAGTTACAGGACGCGGGTTGGGGAGCAGTACTTC
J gene: TRBJ1-5; clone size: few; D gene: -; V gene: TRBV27; CDR3 protein: CASSLSGPQTQHF; CDR3 DNA: TGTGCCAGCAGTTTATCCGGGCCTCAGACCCAGCATTTT
J gene: TRBJ2-2; clone size: few; D gene: -; V gene: TRBV5-6; CDR3 protein: CASSYGDSRTGELFF; CDR3 DNA: TGTGCCAGCAGTTACGGAGACTCTCGGACCGGGGAGCTGTTTTTT
J gene: TRBJ1-1; clone size: many; D gene: -; V gene: TRBV9; CDR3 protein: CAPLGENTEAFF; CDR3 DNA: TGTGCCCCCCTTGGGGAGAACACTGAAGCTTTCTTT
J gene: TRBJ2-2; clone size: few; D gene: TRBD2; V gene: TRBV20-1; CDR3 protein: CSAQVAGVGPGELFF; CDR3 DNA: TGCAGTGCTCAGGTAGCGGGAGTCGGTCCCGGGGAGCTGTTTTTT
J gene: TRBJ1-5; clone size: few; D gene: -; V gene: TRBV9; CDR3 protein: CASSVAGGSNQPQHF; CDR3 DNA: TGTGCCAGCAGCGTAGCCGGGGGGAGCAATCAGCCCCAGCATTTT
J gene: TRBJ2-5; clone size: many; D gene: -; V gene: TRBV20-1; CDR3 protein: CSPTGSSGTQYF; CDR3 DNA: TGCAGTCCTACCGGGTCCTCAGGAACCCAGTACTTC
J gene: TRBJ2-5; clone size: many; D gene: TRBD2; V gene: TRBV27; CDR3 protein: CASSFSGLIQETQYF; CDR3 DNA: TGTGCCAGCAGCTTTAGCGGGCTAATACAAGAGACCCAGTACTTC
J gene: TRBJ1-4; clone size: many; D gene: -; V gene: TRBV4-1; CDR3 protein: CASSQKGRELFF; CDR3 DNA: TGCGCCAGCAGCCAAAAAGGCCGGGAACTGTTTTTT
J gene: TRBJ2-6; clone size: few; D gene: -; V gene: TRBV7-2; CDR3 protein: CASSLASLWGGANVLTF; CDR3 DNA: TGTGCCAGCAGCTTAGCGTCGCTTTGGGGTGGGGCCAACGTCCTGACTTTC
J gene: TRBJ1-5; clone size: few; D gene: -; V gene: TRBV19; CDR3 protein: CASKTGFGTRPQHF; CDR3 DNA: TGTGCCAGTAAGACGGGGTTCGGGACCCGGCCCCAGCATTTT
J gene: TRBJ1-1; clone size: -; D gene: -; V gene: TRBV11-2; CDR3 protein: CASSLDFGGRISDTEAFF; CDR3 DNA: TGTGCCAGCAGCTTAGATTTCGGGGGGCGTATATCGGACACTGAAGCTTTCTTT
J gene: TRBJ1-6; clone size: -; D gene: -; V gene: TRBV9; CDR3 protein: CASSVGAKNSPLHF; CDR3 DNA: TGTGCCAGCAGCGTGGGGGCCAAGAATTCACCCCTCCACTTT
J gene: TRBJ1-4; clone size: many; D gene: TRBD1; V gene: TRBV7-2; CDR3 protein: CASSLQPTGVRPNEKLFF; CDR3 DNA: TGTGCCAGCAGCTTACAGCCCACAGGGGTGAGGCCTAATGAAAAACTGTTTTTT
J gene: TRBJ2-2; clone size: -; D gene: -; V gene: TRBV7-6; CDR3 protein: CASSFPNTGVNTGELFF; CDR3 DNA: TGTGCCAGCAGCTTCCCAAACACCGGGGTTAACACCGGGGAGCTGTTTTTT
J gene: TRBJ1-5; clone size: many; D gene: TRBD1; V gene: TRBV28; CDR3 protein: CASSLLETGRIQPQHF; CDR3 DNA: TGTGCCAGCAGTTTATTGGAGACAGGGAGGATTCAGCCCCAGCATTTT
J gene: TRBJ2-7; clone size: many; D gene: -; V gene: TRBV7-2; CDR3 protein: CASSLVDGAYEQYF; CDR3 DNA: TGTGCCAGCAGCTTAGTGGACGGAGCCTACGAGCAGTACTTC
J gene: TRBJ2-7; clone size: -; D gene: -; V gene: TRBV7-3; CDR3 protein: CASAEVGSYEQYF; CDR3 DNA: TGTGCCAGCGCTGAAGTGGGGAGCTACGAGCAGTACTTC